This T cell receptor beta chain was found in a study of blood T cell repertoires in COVID-19. Study-level background: PBMCs, B-cell-depleted T cells, or T cells were the source of the cDNA or gDNA that made up the material.

Self-reported history from a screening survey and questionnaire set each donor's cohort. Donors in Cohort 3 counted as recovered after two negative PCRs, clearance, or symptom resolution. The CDR3 contains 17 residues. The V end was cut by 1 base, the J end by 4 bases, with 19 bases between. The V gene's germline CDR1 is MNHNS and CDR2 SASEGT. Profiled with immunoSEQ multiplex PCR; TCRdb holds only in-frame clones, not every one. The table includes 300,000 to 400,000 clones, more than 90% detected once. The clonotype originates from a man in his sixties who had recovered from COVID-19. The J gene is TRBJ1-1, the V gene TRBV6-1, with a weak D call TRBD1 (5 bases). The source material was PBMCs or T cells enriched from blood (not recorded which). The CDR3 region is CASSEGGDAIYATEAFF. CDR3 in DNA: TGTGCCAGCAGTGAAGGGGGGGACGCAATTTACGCCACTGAAGCTTTCTTT.